This note documents a single TCR beta chain sequence. Antigen: not known. The naive CD8 subset, CD45RO-negative cells positively selected for CCR7, excluded terminally differentiated effector memory CD45RA+ cells. Caucasian adults residing in Nashville, Tennessee made up all the donors. There are 12 residues in the CDR3. Germline V gene lookup returns CDR1 MNHEY and CDR2 SVGAGI. Trimming removed 6 bases at V and 6 bases at J, with 8 bases between. These data belong to a study of shared clonotypes between healthy human individuals. Several immunoSEQ plates held equal portions of the genomic DNA taken from each subset. Produced via immunoSEQ multiplex PCR; TCRdb's table is partial and in-frame only. The profile covers about 1,900,000 clones, with approximately 94% appearing a single time and 0.9% to 1.5% taken by the ten largest. General study results and limits: Generation probabilities of non-shared clonotypes were lower (relative to those shared by all four donors).

This chain uses TRBV6-5 with TRBJ2-2; the D is unclear. This receptor was taken from a man younger than 35 in good health. Input material: naive CD8+ T cells sorted from blood. CDR3 coding DNA: TGTGCCAGCAGGGGTGGGCCCGGGGAGCTGTTTTTT. This sequence encodes CASRGGPGELFF.